These 32 T cell receptor beta chains originate from one sample sequenced in a study of T cell repertoires in aging, cancer and after chemotherapy. The template was genomic DNA from peripheral blood, not RNA. Rearranged V-D-J TRB sequences were amplified with a mixed TRB-A/B primer pool. TCRdb analysed the multiplex PCR reads with MiXCR anew, one entry per CDR3 protein. This table holds fewer than 15,000 distinct CDR3 sequences, approximately 40% found once. The sequencing input was blood. The receptors derive from a human donor in good health. The donor label of this sample is uncertain.

This clonotype was counted a few times. This chain connects TRBV11-3 to TRBJ2-6, with 7 bases fitting TRBD2. The germline V gene has CDR1 SGHNT and CDR2 YENEEA. CDR3 length equals 18 residues. V lost 3 bases, J lost 0 bases, and 8 bases stayed unmatched. The CDR3 here is CASSFWEGSGSGANVLTF. The CDR3, as DNA: TGTGCCAGCAGCTTTTGGGAGGGGTCAGGCTCTGGGGCCAACGTCCTGACTTTC.

The J gene is TRBJ1-4, the V gene TRBV13; D is uncertain. The CDR3 is 12 amino acids. Trimming removed 2 bases at V and 8 bases at J, with 6 bases between. CDR1 and CDR2 from the germline V gene are PRHDT and FYEKMQ (reference sequence). In nucleotides, the CDR3 is TGTGCCAGCAGCTTACATTACGAAAAACTGTTTTTT. It translates to CASSLHYEKLFF.

V usage is TRBV7-9 and J usage is TRBJ1-2; D remains ambiguous. The CDR3 is made up of 13 amino acids. Germline V CDR1 and CDR2: SEHNR, FQNEAQ (reference sequence). V dropped 10 bases and J dropped 2 bases, with 14 bases sitting between them. CDR3 sequence (DNA): TGTGCCACCACGTCACGCGCCAACTATGGCTACACCTTC. Its translation: CATTSRANYGYTF.

CDR3 region: CASSDLGTADTQYF. The CDR3 DNA reads as TGTGCCAGCAGTGACCTCGGGACCGCAGATACGCAGTATTTT. The chain recombines TRBV6-4 with TRBJ2-3; D possibly matches TRBD1 or TRBD2 (5 bases each). Germline values: CDR1 MRHNA, CDR2 SNTAGT. With 2 bases removed from V and 4 bases from J, the gap between germline ends came to 10 bases. CDR3 length: 14 amino acids.

The chain employs TRBV6-4 and TRBJ1-2; D is uncertain. Trimming took off 8 bases at V and 1 base at J, with 17 bases between the two ends. The V gene's germline CDR1 is MRHNA and CDR2 SNTAGT. The CDR3 extends over 15 amino acids. CDR3 residues: CASSPSDGSNYGYTF. In DNA form, the CDR3 reads TGTGCCAGCTCCCCCTCGGACGGCAGTAACTATGGCTACACCTTC.

The chain uses TRBV10-3 and TRBJ2-2; 10 nucleotides align to TRBD2. CDR1 is ENHRY, CDR2 SYGVKD, per germline. The CDR3 length is 17 residues. The V segment lost 6 bases and the J segment 6 bases; nucleotides outside the gene matches: 13. CDR3 sequence reads: CAIRPQLLAGSSGELFF. The CDR3 DNA reads as TGTGCCATCAGACCCCAACTACTAGCGGGGAGTTCCGGGGAGCTGTTTTTT.

The sample holds a few counts of this clonotype. The chain joins TRBV6-4 to TRBJ2-3; D gene unclear. The germline gives CDR1 MRHNA, CDR2 SNTAGT. Trimming took 0 bases from V and 3 from J, leaving 4 bases between them. CDR3 length: 13 residues. For the CDR3, the DNA is TGTGCCAGCAGTGACTCAGAGACAGATACGCAGTATTTT. This sequence encodes CASSDSETDTQYF.

The table lists this clonotype with a few counts. V is TRBV6-5 and J is TRBJ1-2; a weak D match, TRBD1 (5 bases). Germline CDR1 is MNHEY and CDR2 is SVGAGI. V lost 5 bases and J lost 7, with 14 bases in between. There are 13 residues in the CDR3. CDR3 region: CASSAGRGTGYTF. The CDR3 nucleotides are TGTGCCAGCAGTGCGGGACGGGGTACTGGCTACACCTTC.

The chain uses TRBV7-9 and TRBJ2-3, with 7 bases matching TRBD2. The V gene's germline CDR1 is SEHNR and CDR2 FQNEAQ (reference sequence). J gave up 2 bases and V 11 bases, and 7 bases lay outside the gene matches. This CDR3 spans 13 amino acids. CDR3 residues: CARSGDYTDTQYF. The CDR3 region has the DNA TGTGCCCGGTCGGGGGACTACACAGATACGCAGTATTTT. The full variable domain, in which reference TRBV7-9 and TRBJ2-3 provide the parts outside the CDR3, is DTGVSQNPRHKITKRGQNVTFRCDPISEHNRLYWYRQTLGQGPEFLTYFQNEAQLEKSRLLSDRFSAERPKGSFSTLEIQRTEQGDSAMYLCARSGDYTDTQYFGPGTRLTVL.

This clonotype occurred a few times. The rearrangement uses TRBV6-1 and TRBJ2-7; the D gene is possibly TRBD1 (6 bases). Germline CDR1 MNHNS, CDR2 SASEGT. Trimming removed 6 bases from V and 9 bases from J, with 12 bases in between. This CDR3 has 11 residues. The CDR3 loop is CASRTGFGQYF. CDR3 DNA: TGTGCCAGCAGAACAGGGTTCGGGCAGTACTTC.

This chain links TRBV5-6 with TRBJ1-2, with D perhaps matching TRBD1 (6 bases). The CDR3 has 15 amino acids. Trimming shortened V by 1 base and J by 0 bases, and 10 bases separated the two germline ends. Germline values: CDR1 SGHDT, CDR2 YYEEEE. CDR3 coding DNA: TGTGCCAGCAGCTTGATAGCAGGGGCTAACTATGGCTACACCTTC. Translating gives CASSLIAGANYGYTF.

Comments on this clonotype: Just one base apart from a much larger clone, this may be a read error. This chain joins TRBV29-1 and TRBJ2-7, with D tentatively TRBD1 or TRBD2 (5 bases each). Germline lookup yields CDR1 SQVTM and CDR2 ANQGSEA. This CDR3 comprises 13 residues. Trimming left V 1 base short and J 11 bases short, with 18 bases between. CDR3 sequence reads: CSVEGDRVFEKYF. The CDR3 coding sequence is TGCAGCGTTGAAGGGGACCGGGTTTTTGAGAAGTACTTC.

Within the sample, this clonotype is medium-sized. The J gene is TRBJ2-7, the V gene TRBV29-1; 10 bases fit TRBD2. Germline V gene lookup returns CDR1 SQVTM and CDR2 ANQGSEA. The V gene end was trimmed by 3 bases and the J gene end by 4 bases; junction bases not matched to a gene: 3. The length of the CDR3 is 13 residues. The CDR3 coding sequence is TGCAGCGTTGAGGTAGCGGGAGGATACGAGCAGTACTTC. This translates into CSVEVAGGYEQYF.

This clonotype was detected only a few times. The chain has TRBV19 and TRBJ1-5; possible D gene TRBD1, 6 bases. Germline V gene sequence: CDR1 LNHDA, CDR2 SQIVND (reference sequence). V was trimmed by 3 bases and J by 5 bases, leaving 11 bases between them. The CDR3 is made up of 14 amino acids. This chain's CDR3 is CASSIQGRDQPQHF. CDR3 nucleotide sequence: TGTGCCAGTAGTATCCAGGGGAGGGATCAGCCCCAGCATTTT.

This clonotype was seen more than once but under ten times. This chain joins TRBV19 and TRBJ2-7; D remains unclear. Germline loops: CDR1 LNHDA, CDR2 SQIVND (reference sequence). V shed 2 bases and J shed 3 bases, with 8 bases lying between them. The CDR3 sequence is 13 residues long. CDR3 sequence reads: CASSISYLYEQYF. CDR3 sequence (DNA): TGTGCCAGTAGTATAAGCTACCTCTACGAGCAGTACTTC.

This chain uses TRBV6-5 with TRBJ2-7, with 8 bases that match TRBD1. Germline V gives CDR1 MNHEY, CDR2 SVGAGI. J lost 3 bases, V lost 2 bases, and 3 bases had no gene match. This CDR3 region has 14 residues. Written as DNA, the CDR3 is TGTGCCAGCAGTTACGGGGACAGGCTCTACGAGCAGTACTTC. Amino acid sequence: CASSYGDRLYEQYF.

The chain couples TRBV19 to TRBJ2-1, with 8 bases aligning to TRBD1. V shed 9 bases and J 4 bases; nucleotides not matched to a gene: 8. This CDR3 is 14 amino acids long. CDR1 and CDR2 (germline): LNHDA, SQIVND (reference sequence). The CDR3 protein is CASKDRGYYNEQFF. The CDR3 nucleotides are TGTGCCAGCAAAGACAGGGGTTATTACAATGAGCAGTTCTTC. Based on the CDR3 plus reference TRBV19 and TRBJ2-1, the full variable domain is DGGITQSPKYLFRKEGQNVTLSCEQNLNHDAMYWYRQDPGQGLRLIYYSQIVNDFQKGDIAEGYSVSREKKESFPLTVTSAQKNPTAFYLCASKDRGYYNEQFFGPGTRLTVL.

By sample fraction, this clonotype is medium-sized. The chain joins TRBV29-1 to TRBJ2-5, with TRBD1 matching over 7 bases. V lost 8 bases, J lost 4 bases, and 10 bases stayed unmatched. The CDR3 contains 13 residues. CDR1 and CDR2 from the germline V gene are SQVTM and ANQGSEA. CDR3 in DNA: TGCAGCTCAAGAGACAGGGTTACAGAGACCCAGTACTTC. Residues: CSSRDRVTETQYF.

The chain links TRBV11-1 to TRBJ1-3; D is undetermined. V was shortened by 3 bases and J by 0 bases, with 6 bases between the two germline ends. The CDR3 consists of 14 residues. The germline CDR1 and CDR2 sequences are SGHAT and FQDESV (reference sequence). CDR3 amino acids: CASSLGGSGNTIYF. DNA of the CDR3: TGTGCCAGCAGCTTGGGCGGCTCTGGAAACACCATATATTTT.

This clonotype was observed a single time. The chain employs TRBV5-5 and TRBJ1-3; D is uncertain. The germline V and J ends were trimmed by 0 bases and 0 bases, with 10 bases remaining between them. In germline, CDR1 is SGHKS, CDR2 YYEKEE (reference sequence). The CDR3 has 16 residues. This chain's CDR3 is CASSLAGMSSGNTIYF. CDR3 DNA sequence: TGTGCCAGCAGCTTGGCCGGTATGAGCTCTGGAAACACCATATATTTT. Complete variable domain (other parts from reference TRBV5-5 and TRBJ1-3): DAGVTQSPTHLIKTRGQQVTLRCSPISGHKSVSWYQQVLGQGPQFIFQYYEKEERGRGNFPDRFSARQFPNYSSELNVNALLLGDSALYLCASSLAGMSSGNTIYFGEGSWLTVV.

In its sample, this clonotype was seen a few times. The rearrangement links TRBV13 to TRBJ2-3, with 7 positions matching TRBD1. CDR3 length equals 17 residues. Unmatched junction bases numbered 13, after V lost 5 bases and J lost 2 bases. The germline CDR1 and CDR2 sequences are PRHDT and FYEKMQ (reference sequence). The CDR3 protein is CASSPTGDSMYTDTQYF. Here the CDR3 DNA reads TGTGCCAGCAGCCCAACTGGGGACAGCATGTACACAGATACGCAGTATTTT.

This clonotype rates as medium-sized. The chain joins TRBV5-6 to TRBJ2-1; 10 positions match TRBD2. V gave up 0 bases and J gave up 9 bases; unmatched junction bases: 3. This CDR3 spans 14 amino acids. CDR1 and CDR2 (germline): SGHDT, YYEEEE. The chain's CDR3 is CASSLGLAGGEQFF. In DNA form, the CDR3 reads TGTGCCAGCAGCTTGGGACTAGCGGGTGGTGAGCAGTTCTTC.

This clonotype is deemed large. The chain couples TRBV29-1 to TRBJ2-2, with 8 bases matching TRBD2. The CDR3 has 14 amino acids. V trimming: 5 bases; J trimming: 5 bases; junction bases outside the gene matches: 7. The germline CDR1 and CDR2 sequences are SQVTM and ANQGSEA. The CDR3 region is CSVPGRDGTGELFF. CDR3 in DNA: TGCAGCGTTCCCGGGAGGGACGGGACCGGGGAGCTGTTTTTT.

The J gene is TRBJ2-3, the V gene TRBV6-5; 8 nucleotides match TRBD2. This CDR3 is 15 amino acids long. Trimming removed 6 bases from V and 3 bases from J; junction bases left unmatched: 8. Germline V CDR1 and CDR2: MNHEY, SVGAGI. The CDR3 is CASRPGTRVTDTQYF. CDR3 nucleotides: TGTGCCAGCAGGCCCGGGACTAGAGTGACAGATACGCAGTATTTT.

In this sample, this clonotype turned up a few times. Germline and junction disagree at one end, which may indicate a read error. The chain is built from TRBV5-6 and TRBJ2-5; tentatively, D is TRBD1 (6 bases). Germline loops: CDR1 SGHDT, CDR2 YYEEEE. The CDR3 length is 13 residues. The DNA of the CDR3 is TGTGCCAGCACCCAGACAGGCCAAGGGACCCAGTACTTC. This gives the protein CASTQTGQGTQYF.

The V gene is TRBV5-6, the J gene TRBJ2-2; perhaps D is TRBD1 or TRBD2 (5 bases each). This CDR3 spans 16 amino acids. Trimming removed 1 base at V and 3 bases at J, with 13 bases between. Germline loops: CDR1 SGHDT, CDR2 YYEEEE. CDR3 DNA: TGTGCCAGCAGCTTGAATTCCGGGACCTACACCGGGGAGCTGTTTTTT. This encodes CASSLNSGTYTGELFF.

The rearrangement links TRBV6-5 to TRBJ1-4; the D gene is possibly TRBD1 (6 bases). The V end lost 5 bases, the J end lost 4 bases, and 11 bases lay between the germline ends. Germline V lookup: CDR1 MNHEY, CDR2 SVGAGI. The CDR3 is 14 residues long. The CDR3 loop reads CASSPGHVNEKLFF. CDR3 sequence (DNA): TGTGCCAGCAGTCCGGGACACGTTAATGAAAAACTGTTTTTT.

V and J are TRBV27 and TRBJ2-1; tentatively, D is TRBD2 (5 bases). The CDR3 is 15 amino acids. CDR1 and CDR2 (germline): MNHEY, SMNVEV (reference sequence). Between the trimmed V and J ends, which lost 6 bases and 6 bases, there was a span of 18 bases. The CDR3, as DNA: TGTGCCAGCAGCACCCCCGTAGATCGGGGCAATGAGCAGTTCTTC. It codes for CASSTPVDRGNEQFF.

By share, this clonotype counts as medium-sized. The chain employs TRBV29-1 and TRBJ2-7, with D perhaps matching TRBD2 (7 bases). Looked up from germline, CDR1 is SQVTM and CDR2 is ANQGSEA. There are 11 residues in the CDR3. Trimming shortened V by 6 bases and J by 6 bases, and 12 bases separated the two germline ends. CDR3 sequence (DNA): TGCAGCGTAGGGGGGGGCCGCGAGCAGTACTTC. Its translation: CSVGGGREQYF.

This sequence joins TRBV5-6 and TRBJ2-7; 9 bases line up with TRBD2. V trimming: 4 bases; J trimming: 3 bases; junction bases outside the gene matches: 11. The CDR3 contains 16 residues. Germline V CDR1 and CDR2: SGHDT, YYEEEE. The CDR3 bases are TGTGCCAGCAGCCCCAATATAGAGACTAGCGGCTACGAGCAGTACTTC. Its translation: CASSPNIETSGYEQYF.

This clonotype turned up a few times. In nucleotides, the CDR3 is TGTGCCTGGAGTGTAGGGACAGGGAATACTGAAGCTTTCTTT. Translated, it gives CAWSVGTGNTEAFF. The chain links TRBV30 to TRBJ1-1; 9 bases match TRBD1. After removal of 0 bases from V and 5 bases from J, the junction contained 4 bases not matched to a gene. The CDR3 sequence is 14 residues long. The germline gives CDR1 GTSNPN, CDR2 SVGIG (reference sequence).

The V and J genes are TRBV5-1 and TRBJ2-7; tentative D call: TRBD1 (5 bases). The germline V gene has CDR1 SGHRS and CDR2 YFSETQ. The V gene lost 2 bases and the J gene lost 0 bases, with 12 bases spanning the gap. The CDR3 covers 15 residues. This chain's CDR3 is CASSFQLTASYEQYF. Here the CDR3 DNA reads TGCGCCAGCAGCTTCCAATTGACAGCCTCCTACGAGCAGTACTTC.